At least ten counts were recorded for the clone carrying this T cell receptor (beta chain). Its antigen remains unidentified. Trimming removed 2 bases at V and 4 bases at J, with 12 bases between. Germline CDR1 reads LGHNA; CDR2 reads YSLEER. This CDR3 comprises 15 residues. Memory CD4+ T cells were sorted as CD4+CD45RO+CD25- cells. General observations from the study: Greatest tumor Treg TCR overlap was with tumor naive CD4+ cells.

TCRdb re-called the 5' RACE reads through MiXCR, storing one row per CDR3 protein. The sample yields about 42,000 distinct CDR3 sequences, 25% to 35% seen once. The clonotype comes from a female donor with breast cancer. Source material: tumor-infiltrating memory CD4+ T cells sorted from the breast tumor. Documented subset: memory CD4+ T cells, CD4+CD45RO+CD25-. This sequence joins TRBV4-3 and TRBJ1-5; D remains ambiguous. Here the CDR3 reads CASSQSAQNNQPQHF. For the CDR3, the DNA is TGCGCCAGCAGCCAATCTGCACAGAATAATCAGCCCCAGCATTTT.